The clone carrying this T cell receptor (beta chain) showed up just a few times. The germline V gene encodes CDR1 KGHSH and CDR2 LQKENI. Trimming at V came to 1 base and at J to 4 bases, leaving 5 bases not matched to a gene. The CDR3 runs 15 residues. Per the authors' pipeline: Quantification of nucleated cells was approximated via reference gene primer amplification. The data were produced by immunoSEQ multiplex PCR, yet TCRdb's version contains in-frame clones alone and is incomplete. V and J calls and clone size come straight from that table; D and trimming were deduced from the DNA. The table records hundreds of thousands of clones, roughly 80% of them present only once. This sample was included in a study of blood T cell repertoires in COVID-19. Study in general: Samples came from the United States, Italy and Spain, spanning acute and convalescent COVID-19. Sample material is recorded as cDNA or gDNA derived from T cells, B-cell-depleted T cells, or PBMCs.

The rearrangement joins TRBV18 to TRBJ2-7; 9 bases are shared with TRBD1. The sample taken for sequencing was peripheral blood. The receptor was isolated from a woman aged 80 or older with active or convalescent COVID-19. CDR3 loop: CASSPRQGQGYEQYF. CDR3 DNA sequence: TGTGCCAGCTCACCACGGCAAGGACAGGGGTACGAGCAGTACTTC.